The 30 T cell receptor beta chains below all came from one sample that was sequenced in a study of low-dose radiotherapy and immunotherapy resistance in tumors. Documented time point: after trial treatment. Sample treatment: LDRT plus nivolumab, ipilimumab, low-dose cyclophosphamide and aspirin (RACIN trial). With a V-primer adapter and a constant-region primer, TCRs were amplified for about 20 PCR cycles. One entry per CDR3 protein, called by TCRdb with MiXCR from the reads. This sample has some 52,000 distinct CDR3 sequences, with approximately 35% found just once. Source: PBMCs, taken after low-dose radiotherapy plus immunotherapy. The receptors originated from a male donor with rectosigmoid adenocarcinoma.

In this sample, this clonotype turned up a few times. The V and J genes are TRBV2 and TRBJ2-1; no definite D call. The length of the CDR3 is 16 residues. Germline V gene data show CDR1 as SNHLY and CDR2 as FYNNEI. The V gene lost 6 bases and the J gene lost 5 bases, with 20 bases spanning the gap. The CDR3 nucleotides read TGTGCCAGCAGAGGATACGACCCCCAGAGAGACAATGAGCAGTTCTTC. Translated, it gives CASRGYDPQRDNEQFF.

The chain uses TRBV5-1 and TRBJ2-3; the match to TRBD1 covers 10 bases. From germline, CDR1 is SGHRS and CDR2 YFSETQ. The CDR3 runs 16 residues. Trimming cost V 4 bases and J 2 bases; bases outside gene matches: 7. CDR3 loop: CASSPGTGALTDTQYF. DNA of the CDR3: TGCGCCAGCAGCCCAGGGACAGGGGCCCTCACAGATACGCAGTATTTT.

This clonotype was observed many times. The chain recombines TRBV11-2 with TRBJ2-2; D perhaps matches TRBD2 (6 bases). Germline V gene lookup returns CDR1 SGHAT and CDR2 FQNNGV. The CDR3 covers 18 residues. V lost 5 bases and J 0 bases, leaving 19 bases between the germline ends. The CDR3 nucleotides read TGTGCCAGCAGCGTTTCGGGAGCGGACAAAGCGAACACCGGGGAGCTGTTTTTT. Translated: CASSVSGADKANTGELFF.

This clonotype showed up many times. V and J are TRBV6-2 or TRBV6-3 and TRBJ1-1; 7 bases line up with TRBD1. V shed 6 bases, J shed 4 bases, and the junction held 2 bases outside the gene matches. This CDR3 has 12 residues. Germline lookup yields CDR1 MNHEY and CDR2 SVGEGT. The CDR3 spells CASRAGGTEAFF. DNA of the CDR3: TGTGCCAGCAGGGCAGGGGGCACTGAAGCTTTCTTT.

There are many counts of this clonotype. The genes are TRBV7-3 and TRBJ2-2; D unresolved. Looked up from germline, CDR1 is SGHTA and CDR2 is FQGTGA. V shed 5 bases and J shed 8 bases, with 12 bases lying between them. CDR3 length equals 13 residues. The CDR3, as DNA: TGTGCCAGCAGCCAAGCCCCGCAGGGGGAGCTGTTTTTT. Translated: CASSQAPQGELFF.

This clonotype was observed many times. The rearrangement joins TRBV18 to TRBJ1-1, with D uncertain. CDR1 is KGHSH and CDR2 is LQKENI in the germline V gene. This CDR3 is 14 amino acids long. V was cut by 0 bases and J by 3 bases, with 8 bases left in between. CDR3: CASSPPNTDTEAFF. CDR3 DNA sequence: TGTGCCAGCTCACCACCGAACACGGACACTGAAGCTTTCTTT.

This sequence joins TRBV2 and TRBJ2-1; D not resolved. Germline CDR1 SNHLY, CDR2 FYNNEI. The ends were cut back, 10 bases at V and 0 bases at J, with 16 bases in the middle. The CDR3 is 15 residues long. The CDR3 DNA follows: TGTGCCATGGGTGGACCCCCTAGCTCCTACAATGAGCAGTTCTTC. Translation gives CAMGGPPSSYNEQFF.

This chain uses TRBV6-2 or TRBV6-3 with TRBJ2-7; 7 nucleotides line up with TRBD1. Looked up from germline, CDR1 is MNHEY and CDR2 is SVGEGT. Germline trimming cut 0 bases from V and 6 bases from J; bases unmatched to any gene: 8. The CDR3 totals 15 residues. The CDR3 coding sequence is TGTGCCAGCAGTTACTCGACAGGGAGCAGGGTCGAGCAGTACTTC. Its protein product is CASSYSTGSRVEQYF.

This sequence joins TRBV6-2 or TRBV6-3 and TRBJ1-2, with D possibly matching TRBD1 (5 bases). The CDR3 is made up of 14 amino acids. In germline, CDR1 is MNHEY, CDR2 SVGEGT. Trimming took off 6 bases at V and 0 bases at J, with 11 bases between the two ends. The CDR3 DNA reads TGTGCCAGCAGCCCATCGACAGCTAACTATGGCTACACCTTC. Protein: CASSPSTANYGYTF.

This clonotype was found many times. The chain links TRBV12-3 or TRBV12-4 to TRBJ1-1; the match to TRBD1 covers 8 bases. The CDR3 has 17 residues. V lost 1 base and J lost 6; bases outside the gene matches: 13. The CDR3 spells CASSLDGTGKRVPEAFF. The CDR3 nucleotides are TGTGCCAGCAGTTTAGACGGGACAGGCAAAAGGGTTCCTGAAGCTTTCTTT.

The rearrangement uses TRBV23-1 and TRBJ1-5, with 7 bases matching TRBD1. TRBV23-1 is known as an ORF, though its function is uncertain. The junction had 10 bases not matched to a gene; V was cut back by 3 bases and J by 5 bases. The CDR3 totals 16 residues. CDR3 protein: CASSQKTGDFDQPQHF. The CDR3, as DNA: TGCGCCAGCAGTCAGAAAACAGGGGACTTCGATCAGCCCCAGCATTTT.

This sequence joins TRBV2 and TRBJ2-3, with D maybe TRBD2 (5 bases). The CDR3 is 15 residues long. V lost 2 bases and J 1 base, leaving 10 bases between the germline ends. The V gene's germline CDR1 is SNHLY and CDR2 FYNNEI. In DNA form, the CDR3 reads TGTGCCAGCAGTGAACCCCTAGCAGGCACAGATACGCAGTATTTT. Translation gives CASSEPLAGTDTQYF.

Many counts were recorded for this clonotype. V gene TRBV12-3 or TRBV12-4 combines with J gene TRBJ1-1; D is unclear. This CDR3 region has 14 residues. V was shortened by 2 bases and J by 0 bases, with 7 bases between the two germline ends. This chain's CDR3 is CASSLRDMNTEAFF. Written as DNA, the CDR3 is TGTGCCAGCAGTTTACGAGATATGAACACTGAAGCTTTCTTT.

On this clonotype itself: A far larger clone is a single base away, which makes a read error likely. V is TRBV26 and J is TRBJ2-1; the table's TRBD2 call for D was not verified on the DNA. TRBV26 is annotated as a pseudogene. The CDR3 consists of 15 residues. The DNA of the CDR3 is TGTGCCAGCAGTTGGGGACTAGCGGGGAACAATGAGCAGTTGTTC. It specifies CASSWGLAGNNEQLF.

This clonotype was seen more than once but under ten times. The chain combines TRBV5-1 with TRBJ1-3, with D unresolved. The CDR3 spans 18 residues. Looked up from germline, CDR1 is SGHRS and CDR2 is YFSETQ. V lost 0 bases to trimming and J lost 0 bases, with 16 bases between them. The CDR3 DNA reads as TGCGCCAGCAGCTTGGACGCTTCACAGCCGAACTCTGGAAACACCATATATTTT. Protein sequence: CASSLDASQPNSGNTIYF.

In this sample, this clonotype turned up many times. The J gene is TRBJ2-5, the V gene TRBV6-2 or TRBV6-3, with D possibly matching TRBD2 (5 bases). Per germline, CDR1 MNHEY and CDR2 SVGEGT. The length of the CDR3 is 13 residues. Trimming left V 8 bases short and J 4 bases short, with 14 bases between. The DNA of the CDR3 is TGTGCCAGCGGCGGCGGAGGACGAGAGACCCAGTACTTC. As protein: CASGGGGRETQYF.

This clonotype came up many times. This chain links TRBV29-1 with TRBJ1-1; no reliable D call. The CDR3 contains 13 residues. Germline V gene data show CDR1 as SQVTM and CDR2 as ANQGSEA. Trimming removed 1 base from V and 8 bases from J, with 14 bases in between. CDR3: CSVEGLAQQEAFF. The CDR3 coding sequence is TGCAGCGTTGAAGGTTTGGCGCAACAGGAAGCTTTCTTT.

This clonotype was detected ten times or more. The rearrangement links TRBV28 to TRBJ1-6; D gene unclear. The CDR3 is made up of 13 amino acids. V was pared by 6 bases and J by 7 bases, with 10 bases between. Germline V gene lookup returns CDR1 MDHEN and CDR2 SYDVKM. CDR3 in DNA: TGTGCCAGCAGCCTTCCCCAGAATTCACCCCTCCACTTT. This sequence encodes CASSLPQNSPLHF.

Details on this clonotype: A far larger clone is just one base off, so this is likely a read error. The rearrangement uses TRBV6-2 or TRBV6-3 and TRBJ2-3; TRBD2 agrees at 9 bases. Germline CDR1 reads MNHEY; CDR2 reads SVGEGT. The CDR3 totals 15 residues. The V segment lost 3 bases and the J segment 6 bases; nucleotides outside the gene matches: 7. The DNA for the CDR3 is TGTGCCAGCAGTTATCTAGCGGGAAGAAGCGATACGCAGTATTTT. It translates to CASSYLAGRSDTQYF.

This clonotype appeared many times. This chain joins TRBV6-2 or TRBV6-3 and TRBJ1-2; D unclear. This CDR3 has 15 residues. Trimming took off 2 bases at V and 2 bases at J, with 12 bases between the two ends. The germline V gene has CDR1 MNHEY and CDR2 SVGEGT. In DNA, the CDR3 is TGTGCCAGCAGTTACGTACCCGGGGAGAACTATGGCTACACCTTC. Its translation: CASSYVPGENYGYTF.

This clonotype was detected ten times or more. V and J are TRBV7-2 and TRBJ2-5, with 7 bases that match TRBD2. The V and J ends lost 1 base and 4 bases, in that order; junction bases with no gene match: 3. The CDR3 length is 14 residues. Germline assignment: CDR1 SGHTA and CDR2 FQGNSA. The CDR3 coding sequence is TGTGCCAGCAGCTTAGGTACGGGAGGAGAGACCCAGTACTTC. It is translated as CASSLGTGGETQYF.

This clonotype was seen more than once but under ten times. The chain has TRBV7-9 and TRBJ2-7; D might be TRBD1 (6 bases). Germline V gene data show CDR1 as SEHNR and CDR2 as FQNEAQ (reference sequence). With 5 bases removed from V and 7 bases from J, the gap between germline ends came to 18 bases. This CDR3 is built from 14 residues. CDR3 coding DNA: TGTGCCAGCAGCCCGGGGACACTTAGGGCGGAGCAGTACTTC. Translating gives CASSPGTLRAEQYF.

This clonotype came up many times. The chain combines TRBV10-3 with TRBJ2-7, with TRBD1 matching 7 bases. V was pared by 7 bases and J by 3 bases, with 9 bases of the junction left unmatched. The CDR3 has 14 amino acids. CDR1 and CDR2 (germline): ENHRY, SYGVKD. In DNA form, the CDR3 reads TGTGCCATCATGGAAGGACAGGAGAGCTACGAGCAGTACTTC. Amino acid sequence: CAIMEGQESYEQYF.

This clonotype was found many times. The V call is TRBV5-6, the J call TRBJ1-6; D gene uncertain. In germline, CDR1 is SGHDT, CDR2 YYEEEE. This CDR3 has 14 amino acids. V was cut by 4 bases and J by 7 bases, with 12 bases left in between. The DNA for the CDR3 is TGTGCCAGCAGCCTGGTACTAGGGAATTCACCCCTCCACTTT. Protein product: CASSLVLGNSPLHF.

This clonotype has a count of ten or more. This chain joins TRBV28 and TRBJ2-1; 12 nucleotides align to TRBD2. The CDR3 length is 15 residues. CDR1 is MDHEN, CDR2 SYDVKM, per germline. V lost 2 bases, J lost 7 bases, and 3 bases stayed unmatched. Here the CDR3 DNA reads TGTGCCAGCAGTTTAACTAGCGGGGGGATTAATGAGCAGTTCTTC. Translated, it gives CASSLTSGGINEQFF. The whole variable domain, remainder taken from reference TRBV28 and TRBJ2-1, is DVKVTQSSRYLVKRTGEKVFLECVQDMDHENMFWYRQDPGLGLRLIYFSYDVKMKEKGDIPEGYSVSREKKERFSLILESASTNQTSMYLCASSLTSGGINEQFFGPGTRLTVL.

To note about this clonotype: Since a far larger clone is one base different, this is likely a read error. The chain is built from TRBV13 and TRBJ2-7, with D unclear. Germline V CDR1 and CDR2: PRHDT, FYEKMQ (reference sequence). The length of the CDR3 is 12 residues. V was trimmed by 0 bases and J by 7 bases, leaving 7 bases between them. Here the CDR3 DNA reads TGTGCCAGCAGCTTAGGGTCCAATGAGCAGTACTTC. This codes for CASSLGSNEQYF.

Many counts were recorded for this clonotype. The CDR3 nucleotides read TGTGCCAGCAGTTCGCGGTCTAGACGCTCCTACGAGCAGTACTTC. Protein sequence: CASSSRSRRSYEQYF. The chain couples TRBV28 to TRBJ2-7, with D unclear. Trimming stripped 4 bases from V and 0 bases from J, with 13 bases between. The length of the CDR3 is 15 residues. Germline CDR1 and CDR2: MDHEN and SYDVKM.

Many counts were recorded for this clonotype. The V and J genes are TRBV4-3 and TRBJ1-6; unclear D gene. There are 18 residues in the CDR3. The V end was cut by 0 bases, the J end by 7 bases, with 19 bases between. Germline V gene lookup returns CDR1 LGHNA and CDR2 YSLEER. The CDR3: CASSQDRRVAHKNSPLHF. The CDR3 region has the DNA TGCGCCAGCAGCCAAGATCGGAGGGTCGCTCATAAAAATTCACCCCTCCACTTT.

The chain uses TRBV19 and TRBJ2-2, with TRBD2 identical over 7 bases. The trim removed 4 bases at V and 4 bases at J, leaving 6 bases unmatched. Germline values: CDR1 LNHDA, CDR2 SQIVND (reference sequence). The CDR3 is 15 amino acids. The CDR3, as DNA: TGTGCCAGTAGTACGTCCACTAGCGTCACCGGGGAGCTGTTTTTT. Encoded protein: CASSTSTSVTGELFF.

The gene calls are TRBV20-1 and TRBJ2-2, with TRBD2 as a possible D gene (6 bases). The germline gives CDR1 DFQATT, CDR2 SNEGSKA (reference sequence). This CDR3 has 16 amino acids. Trimming removed 5 bases from V and 0 bases from J, with 16 bases in between. CDR3 sequence reads: CSALGLAFANTGELFF. Here the CDR3 DNA reads TGCAGTGCTCTGGGGCTAGCGTTCGCGAACACCGGGGAGCTGTTTTTT.